Below are 32 T cell receptor beta chains sequenced from a single sample in a study of shared clonotypes between healthy human individuals. Naive CD8 cells lacked CD45RO, underwent positive selection for CCR7 and left out terminally differentiated effector memory CD45RA+ cells. Sequencing used immunoSEQ multiplex PCR; TCRdb keeps in-frame clones, though not all of them. The table includes around 2,000,000 clones, roughly 94% detected once. The sequencing sample was made of naive CD8+ T cells sorted from blood. These receptors were collected from a young man in good health.

The chain carries TRBV30 and TRBJ2-1, with D perhaps matching TRBD2 (5 bases). V lost 4 bases, J lost 8 bases, and 18 bases lay in between. Germline loops: CDR1 GTSNPN, CDR2 SVGIG (reference sequence). The CDR3 is 14 residues long. In DNA, the CDR3 is TGTGCCTGGACCCCCGGGATCAAGCTCCATGAGCAGTTCTTC. The encoded protein is CAWTPGIKLHEQFF.

V and J are TRBV10-3 and TRBJ2-6; D gene ambiguous. Trimming removed 3 bases from V and 0 bases from J, with 0 bases in between. The CDR3 is 13 amino acids. Germline lookup yields CDR1 ENHRY and CDR2 SYGVKD. The CDR3 region is CAISDSGANVLTF. The CDR3 DNA reads TGTGCCATCAGTGACTCTGGGGCCAACGTCCTGACTTTC.

The V call is TRBV28, the J call TRBJ2-7; 8 nucleotides align to TRBD1. The J segment lost 3 bases and the V segment lost 4 bases, leaving 8 bases of the junction unmatched. This CDR3 comprises 15 residues. Germline CDR1 reads MDHEN; CDR2 reads SYDVKM. DNA of the CDR3: TGTGCCAGCAGTTCGGGGACAGGTCGAAACTACGAGCAGTACTTC. It specifies CASSSGTGRNYEQYF.

The chain couples TRBV5-6 to TRBJ2-1; 8 bases match TRBD2. The V and J ends lost 0 bases and 9 bases, in that order; junction bases with no gene match: 11. Germline V gene lookup returns CDR1 SGHDT and CDR2 YYEEEE. The CDR3 loop spans 16 amino acids. The DNA for the CDR3 is TGTGCCAGCAGCTTGGATCCGGGGGGGCCTAATACTGAGCAGTTCTTC. Translating gives CASSLDPGGPNTEQFF.

A remark on this clone: Other DNA sequences in the same sample also yield this CDR3. The chain has TRBV6-5 and TRBJ2-3; D uncertain. V lost 2 bases to trimming and J lost 2 bases, with 8 bases between them. Germline CDR1 and CDR2: MNHEY and SVGAGI. The CDR3 length is 14 residues. The CDR3 region is CASSYGWATDTQYF. CDR3 in DNA: TGTGCCAGCAGTTACGGGTGGGCCACAGATACGCAGTATTTT.

A single count supports this clone. V and J are TRBV7-2 and TRBJ1-2; no definite D call. The germline V gene encodes CDR1 SGHTA and CDR2 FQGNSA. The V and J ends lost 10 bases and 4 bases respectively, with 13 bases between them. This CDR3 region has 12 residues. The CDR3 sequence is CATFTSAYGYTF. CDR3 sequence (DNA): TGTGCCACCTTTACCTCGGCCTATGGCTACACCTTC.

The chain uses TRBV27 and TRBJ2-7; 7 bases line up with TRBD2. Germline V gene lookup returns CDR1 MNHEY and CDR2 SMNVEV (reference sequence). The CDR3 sequence is 14 residues long. V lost 5 bases and J lost 4; bases outside the gene matches: 8. CDR3: CASSPRGVGYEQYF. The CDR3 bases are TGTGCCAGCAGTCCACGGGGGGTCGGATACGAGCAGTACTTC.

The rearrangement uses TRBV6-5 and TRBJ2-7; D possibly matches TRBD1 or TRBD2 (5 bases each). This CDR3 is built from 12 residues. V lost 11 bases and J lost 6, with 17 bases in between. Germline assignment: CDR1 MNHEY and CDR2 SVGAGI. CDR3 DNA: TGTGCCTGCGGGTCGTTCACAGGCGAGCAGTACTTC. Its protein product is CACGSFTGEQYF.

On this clone itself: A junction boundary mismatches the germline segment, possibly from a read error. V gene TRBV28 combines with J gene TRBJ1-4; D perhaps matches TRBD1 (6 bases). The germline CDR1 and CDR2 sequences are MDHEN and SYDVKM. This CDR3 is 11 amino acids long. The CDR3 sequence: CASSSGQPAIF. The CDR3, as DNA: TGTGCCAGCAGTAGCGGACAGCCCGCAATTTTT.

Notes on this clone: This sample also contains other DNA sequences that code for the same CDR3. The chain has TRBV28 and TRBJ1-2; no clear D. CDR3 length: 12 residues. The germline V gene encodes CDR1 MDHEN and CDR2 SYDVKM. Trimming cost V 2 bases and J 3 bases, with 4 bases left between them. The CDR3 here is CASSLTDYGYTF. CDR3 sequence (DNA): TGTGCCAGCAGTTTAACTGACTATGGCTACACCTTC.

CDR3 amino acids: CASSVEGGSFYGYTF. The CDR3 coding sequence is TGTGCCAGCAGCGTAGAGGGGGGCTCCTTCTATGGCTACACCTTC. This chain joins TRBV9 and TRBJ1-2; D is possibly TRBD1 (6 bases). The CDR3 covers 15 residues. Looked up from germline, CDR1 is SGDLS and CDR2 is YYNGEE. The V end lost 0 bases, the J end lost 4 bases, and 13 bases lay between the germline ends.

This chain joins TRBV7-8 and TRBJ2-2; TRBD2 aligns across 15 bases. The junction had 9 bases not matched to a gene; V was cut back by 8 bases and J by 5 bases. The CDR3 length is 17 residues. Germline CDR1 is SGHVS and CDR2 is FQNEAQ. CDR3: CASWGLAGGPRTGELFF. Here the CDR3 DNA reads TGTGCCAGCTGGGGACTAGCGGGAGGACCAAGAACCGGGGAGCTGTTTTTT.

As to this clone: The sample holds other DNA sequences that translate to the same CDR3. The chain is built from TRBV7-2 and TRBJ2-1; 7 positions agree with TRBD2. The CDR3 is 15 amino acids. Germline V gives CDR1 SGHTA, CDR2 FQGNSA. With V trimmed by 0 bases and J by 2 bases, 1 base remained unmatched. In DNA, the CDR3 is TGTGCCAGCAGCTTAGCCGGGGGGACCTACAATGAGCAGTTCTTC. It encodes CASSLAGGTYNEQFF.

Worth noting for this clone: Other DNA sequences within the sample encode an identical CDR3. V is TRBV4-3 and J is TRBJ2-7; 7 nucleotides match TRBD1. J lost 4 bases, V lost 3 bases, and 9 bases had no gene match. The CDR3 is made up of 15 amino acids. Germline V gene lookup returns CDR1 LGHNA and CDR2 YSLEER. The CDR3 DNA is TGCGCCAGCAGCCAGGAAGGGGACAGCCTTTACGAGCAGTACTTC. The encoded protein is CASSQEGDSLYEQYF.

In DNA form, the CDR3 reads TGTGCCAGCAGCTTAGATTGGGGCAGAGATACGCAGTATTTT. This translates into CASSLDWGRDTQYF. The V call is TRBV11-2, the J call TRBJ2-3, with D possibly being TRBD1 (5 bases). V dropped 0 bases and J dropped 5 bases, with 9 bases sitting between them. This CDR3 spans 14 amino acids. The germline CDR1 and CDR2 sequences are SGHAT and FQNNGV.

This chain connects TRBV2 to TRBJ1-4; 7 bases are a match to TRBD1. This CDR3 contains 18 residues. Germline CDR1 reads SNHLY; CDR2 reads FYNNEI. With 6 bases clipped from V and 5 bases from J, the junction kept 18 bases outside the gene matches. CDR3 protein: CASSPKGQTGTLNEKLFF. The CDR3 nucleotides read TGTGCCAGCAGCCCAAAGGGACAGACGGGAACACTAAATGAAAAACTGTTTTTT.

This chain links TRBV27 with TRBJ2-1; D gene ambiguous. CDR3 length: 14 amino acids. The V end was cut by 2 bases, the J end by 2 bases, with 7 bases between. Germline V lookup: CDR1 MNHEY, CDR2 SMNVEV (reference sequence). CDR3 sequence (DNA): TGTGCCAGCAGTTTAAATGGTCCCTACAATGAGCAGTTCTTC. The encoded protein is CASSLNGPYNEQFF.

The V call is TRBV2, the J call TRBJ1-1; TRBD1 aligns across 7 bases. In germline, CDR1 is SNHLY, CDR2 FYNNEI. CDR3 length equals 16 residues. V dropped 2 bases and J dropped 0; count of bases not matched to a gene: 6. The CDR3 loop reads CASSETGTDLNTEAFF. In nucleotides, the CDR3 is TGTGCCAGCAGTGAAACCGGGACAGACTTGAACACTGAAGCTTTCTTT.

A remark on this clone: Within the sample, other DNA sequences also encode this same CDR3. The chain combines TRBV5-6 with TRBJ1-2; D perhaps matches TRBD1 (5 bases). The V end lost 0 bases, the J end lost 5 bases, and 8 bases lay between the germline ends. The CDR3 has 13 amino acids. In germline, CDR1 is SGHDT, CDR2 YYEEEE. The chain's CDR3 is CASSLEGYYGYTF. In DNA, the CDR3 is TGTGCCAGCAGCTTGGAGGGGTATTATGGCTACACCTTC.

This clone was observed a few times. V is TRBV19 and J is TRBJ2-7; D gene unclear. V gave up 7 bases and J gave up 3 bases, with 16 bases separating them. The CDR3 has 14 amino acids. The germline gives CDR1 LNHDA, CDR2 SQIVND (reference sequence). The CDR3 DNA follows: TGTGCCAGTATTGGCCAGGCCCCTCTCTACGAGCAGTACTTC. Its protein product is CASIGQAPLYEQYF.

This chain links TRBV27 with TRBJ2-4; TRBD2 is a possible D gene (5 bases). V lost 2 bases to trimming and J lost 6 bases, with 8 bases between them. The germline CDR1 and CDR2 sequences are MNHEY and SMNVEV (reference sequence). The CDR3 runs to 13 residues. The CDR3: CASSLLEGNIQYF. The CDR3, as DNA: TGTGCCAGCAGTTTACTTGAGGGAAACATTCAGTACTTC.

The gene calls are TRBV29-1 and TRBJ2-7; possibly TRBD1 for D (5 bases). CDR1 and CDR2 (germline): SQVTM, ANQGSEA. The CDR3 contains 13 residues. Trimming removed 4 bases at V and 5 bases at J, with 15 bases between. CDR3 nucleotides: TGCAGCGTTGGGGGCATACAGATCAACGAGCAGTACTTC. Residues: CSVGGIQINEQYF.

The chain has TRBV28 and TRBJ2-7, with TRBD2 matching 8 bases. The CDR3 extends over 15 amino acids. Germline trimming cut 5 bases from V and 7 bases from J; bases unmatched to any gene: 13. In germline, CDR1 is MDHEN, CDR2 SYDVKM. CDR3 protein: CASSGTSGVPQEQYF. The CDR3 bases are TGTGCCAGCAGTGGAACTAGCGGAGTACCCCAGGAGCAGTACTTC.

This chain uses TRBV2 with TRBJ2-1; TRBD2 matches 7 bases. The ends lost 4 bases at V and 9 bases at J; junction bases unmatched: 3. The CDR3 is 12 residues long. Per germline, CDR1 SNHLY and CDR2 FYNNEI. CDR3 region: CASSVPGGEQFF. CDR3 nucleotide sequence: TGTGCCAGCAGTGTACCGGGAGGTGAGCAGTTCTTC.

The genes are TRBV4-1 and TRBJ1-2; D is unresolved. Trimming took 0 bases from V and 8 from J, leaving 7 bases between them. The CDR3 has 12 amino acids. In germline, CDR1 is MGHRA, CDR2 YSYEKL. The CDR3 DNA follows: TGCGCCAGCAGCCAAGACTCCGTCGGCTACACCTTC. Its protein is CASSQDSVGYTF.

Note on this clone: Other DNA sequences in the same sample also yield this CDR3. The V gene is TRBV30, the J gene TRBJ2-1; D remains ambiguous. There are 11 residues in the CDR3. V lost 0 bases and J lost 9, with 6 bases in between. Germline V gene data show CDR1 as GTSNPN and CDR2 as SVGIG (reference sequence). CDR3 protein: CAWSVGGEQFF. Written as DNA, the CDR3 is TGTGCCTGGAGTGTAGGCGGTGAGCAGTTCTTC.

The chain joins TRBV9 to TRBJ2-3, with 7 bases fitting TRBD1. This CDR3 has 16 residues. Germline V gene sequence: CDR1 SGDLS, CDR2 YYNGEE. V shed 4 bases, J shed 3 bases, and the junction held 11 bases outside the gene matches. The CDR3 here is CASSSLHRGSTDTQYF. Written as DNA, the CDR3 is TGTGCCAGCAGCAGCCTCCACAGGGGTTCTACAGATACGCAGTATTTT.

V is TRBV6-5 and J is TRBJ1-1; D ambiguous. Trimming removed 0 bases from V and 7 bases from J, with 9 bases in between. Looked up from germline, CDR1 is MNHEY and CDR2 is SVGAGI. The CDR3 covers 13 residues. DNA for the CDR3: TGTGCCAGCAGTTACTCCCCACACATTGAAGCTTTCTTT. This gives the protein CASSYSPHIEAFF.

The genes are TRBV7-9 and TRBJ2-7, with D possibly TRBD2 on 6 matching bases. CDR1 and CDR2 (germline): SEHNR, FQNEAQ (reference sequence). Trimming removed 7 bases at V and 5 bases at J, with 21 bases between. This CDR3 spans 15 amino acids. This CDR3 reads CASMAGMGSPNEQYF. The CDR3 DNA follows: TGTGCCAGCATGGCGGGGATGGGGTCTCCCAACGAGCAGTACTTC.

The chain combines TRBV27 with TRBJ2-7; D is unclear. The germline V gene encodes CDR1 MNHEY and CDR2 SMNVEV (reference sequence). V shed 6 bases and J shed 7 bases, with 10 bases lying between them. This CDR3 contains 11 residues. This chain's CDR3 is CASRVGREQYF. The CDR3, as DNA: TGTGCCAGCAGGGTAGGGCGGGAGCAGTACTTC.

CDR3 sequence: CASSLELLAEDTDTQYF. CDR3 nucleotide sequence: TGTGCCAGCAGCTTAGAGCTGCTAGCGGAGGACACAGATACGCAGTATTTT. The gene calls are TRBV7-9 and TRBJ2-3; 7 bases map to TRBD2. CDR1 SEHNR and CDR2 FQNEAQ come from the germline V gene (reference sequence). There are 17 residues in the CDR3. The junction had 9 bases not matched to a gene; V was cut back by 1 base and J by 2 bases.

The CDR3 DNA follows: TGCAGCGTAGATATAGGGTACGGGCAAGAGACCCAGTACTTC. This sequence encodes CSVDIGYGQETQYF. The chain has TRBV29-1 and TRBJ2-5; D call uncertain. Germline V lookup: CDR1 SQVTM, CDR2 ANQGSEA. V lost 6 bases and J 2 bases, leaving 16 bases between the germline ends. The CDR3 has 14 amino acids.